The sequence of this T cell receptor (beta chain) was determined in a study of OX40 agonist ivuxolimab in advanced cancers. Study-wide results and limits: Partial responders at 0.1-3.0 mg/kg showed near-lowest clonal expansion.

This clone was picked up a small number of times. The antigen remains unidentified. Germline CDR1 and CDR2: MGHRA and YSYEKL. The V gene lost 6 bases and the J gene lost 3 bases, with 12 bases spanning the gap. The CDR3 spans 13 residues. Produced via immunoSEQ multiplex PCR; TCRdb's table is partial and in-frame only. Of more than 25,000 clones listed, about 90% were seen once; the top ten hold roughly 15%. The source is an adult with an advanced solid tumor such as melanoma, head and neck, liver or kidney cancer. The V and J genes are TRBV4-1 and TRBJ2-7; TRBD1 is a possible D gene (5 bases). The sequencing here drew on CD4+ or CD8+ T cells sorted from blood, taken in a trial of the OX40 agonist ivuxolimab. The chain's CDR3 is CASSPGHGYEQYF. The CDR3 coding sequence is TGCGCCAGCAGTCCCGGACACGGCTACGAGCAGTACTTC.